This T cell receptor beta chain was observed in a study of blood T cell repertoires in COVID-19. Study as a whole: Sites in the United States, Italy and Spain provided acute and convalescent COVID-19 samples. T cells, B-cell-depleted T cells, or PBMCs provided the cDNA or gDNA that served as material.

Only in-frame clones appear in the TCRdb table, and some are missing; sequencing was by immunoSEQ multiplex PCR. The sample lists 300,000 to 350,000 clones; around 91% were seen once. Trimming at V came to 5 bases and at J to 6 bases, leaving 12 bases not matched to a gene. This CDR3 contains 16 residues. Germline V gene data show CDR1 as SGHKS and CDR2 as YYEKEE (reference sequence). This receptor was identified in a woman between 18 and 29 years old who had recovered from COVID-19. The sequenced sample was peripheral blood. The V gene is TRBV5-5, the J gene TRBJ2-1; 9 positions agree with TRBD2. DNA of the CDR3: TGTGCCAGCAGTCAGATAGCGGGAGTTCTCCTCAATGAGCAGTTCTTC. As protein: CASSQIAGVLLNEQFF.